Below, 24 T cell receptor beta chains from the same sample are listed, as sequenced in a study of T cells in Graves' hyperthyroidism and ophthalmopathy. TCR beta CDR3 regions were amplified from RNA transcripts. First-round RT-PCR with HTBI primers amplified the TCR CDR3 region. Using its own MiXCR run on the multiplex PCR reads, TCRdb lists one record per CDR3 protein. The top ten hold 7.8% of the sample, which has around 290,000 distinct CDR3 sequences, about an eighth seen once. Material for sequencing was blood. These receptors were collected from a woman between 25 and 40 years old with Graves' hyperthyroidism that later progressed to Graves' ophthalmopathy.

The chain carries TRBV10-3 and TRBJ2-3; 10 bases match TRBD2. CDR3 length: 14 amino acids. CDR1 is ENHRY and CDR2 is SYGVKD in the germline V gene. V was clipped by 10 bases and J by 5 bases; unmatched bases: 9. The CDR3 is CATSSGSRVDTQYF. DNA of the CDR3: TGTGCCACTTCTAGCGGGAGTCGGGTAGATACGCAGTATTTT.

This clonotype was counted at least ten times. The J gene is TRBJ2-7, the V gene TRBV11-1; 9 positions match TRBD2. Germline CDR1 and CDR2: SGHAT and FQDESV (reference sequence). V shed 7 bases and J 5 bases; nucleotides not matched to a gene: 9. The CDR3 length is 14 residues. CDR3 amino acids: CASTVAGEGDEQYF. The CDR3 DNA sequence: TGTGCCAGCACCGTAGCGGGAGAAGGGGACGAGCAGTACTTC.

In the case of this clonotype: The junction departs from germline at one end; a sequencing error may be responsible. This sequence joins TRBV10-3 and TRBJ2-1, with a tentative D call TRBD1 (8 bases). Germline-derived CDR1 and CDR2 are ENHRY and SYGVKD. This CDR3 has 14 residues. CDR3 sequence: CAVSGQGGRDEQFF. DNA for the CDR3: TGTGCCGTCAGCGGACAGGGTGGGAGGGATGAGCAGTTCTTC.

This clonotype has a count of ten or more. The rearrangement uses TRBV6-2 or TRBV6-3 and TRBJ2-4; TRBD1 matches at 8 bases. Trimming cost V 6 bases and J 6 bases; bases outside gene matches: 4. This CDR3 has 13 amino acids. CDR1 MNHEY and CDR2 SVGEGT come from the germline V gene. Here the CDR3 reads CASRQTGVNIQYF. The DNA for the CDR3 is TGTGCCAGCAGGCAGACAGGGGTAAACATTCAGTACTTC.

This clonotype was recorded at least ten times. The V call is TRBV28, the J call TRBJ1-5, with D unresolved. Per the germline V gene, CDR1 is MDHEN and CDR2 is SYDVKM. The CDR3 is 15 amino acids. Between the trimmed V and J ends, which lost 3 bases and 2 bases, there was a span of 11 bases. In DNA, the CDR3 is TGTGCCAGCAGTTTCCCTCCCTCGGGCAATCAGCCCCAGCATTTT. Translation: CASSFPPSGNQPQHF.

This clonotype was recorded many times. The chain joins TRBV12-3 or TRBV12-4 to TRBJ2-2; D gene ambiguous. V gave up 6 bases and J gave up 4 bases, with 12 bases separating them. This CDR3 has 14 residues. This chain's CDR3 is CASSVVGSTGELFF. The DNA of the CDR3 is TGTGCCAGCAGCGTAGTCGGGTCCACCGGGGAGCTGTTTTTT.

The sample holds many counts of this clonotype. The chain joins TRBV18 to TRBJ1-1, with TRBD1 identical over 11 bases. After removal of 1 base from V and 4 bases from J, the junction contained 2 bases not matched to a gene. CDR3 length: 15 residues. The germline CDR1 and CDR2 sequences are KGHSH and LQKENI. CDR3 residues: CASSPRTGGFTEAFF. The CDR3, as DNA: TGTGCCAGCTCACCACGGACAGGGGGCTTCACTGAAGCTTTCTTT.

Concerning this clonotype itself: Since a much larger clone is just one base distant, this may be a read error. J is TRBJ2-1 and V is TRBV4-3; D is unresolved. The J call may not be correct, given that the DNA end is closer to TRBJ2-7. Germline-derived CDR1 and CDR2 are LGHNA and YSLEER. The CDR3 has 17 amino acids. CDR3 region: CASSQDMVGRSYNEQYF. In DNA, the CDR3 is TGCGCCAGCAGCCAAGATATGGTAGGGCGATCCTACAATGAGCAGTACTTC.

The sample holds many counts of this clonotype. The V and J genes are TRBV27 and TRBJ2-3; D uncertain. CDR1 is MNHEY, CDR2 SMNVEV, per germline (reference sequence). V lost 0 bases to trimming and J lost 0 bases, with 10 bases between them. This CDR3 is 16 amino acids long. Here the CDR3 reads CASSLSPGPSTDTQYF. In nucleotides, the CDR3 is TGTGCCAGCAGTTTATCACCCGGACCTAGCACAGATACGCAGTATTTT.

On this clonotype itself: This may stem from a read error, because a much larger clone lies one nucleotide away. The chain couples TRBV28 to TRBJ1-2; no clear D. The CDR3 has 13 amino acids. Germline V gene sequence: CDR1 MDHEN, CDR2 SYDVKM. The V end was cut by 1 base, the J end by 13 bases, with 16 bases between. The CDR3 region has the DNA TGTGCCAGCAGTTTATCGGGCATGGAAGGATGCACCTTC. Protein: CASSLSGMEGCTF.

This clonotype was seen at least ten times. J is TRBJ1-5 and V is TRBV3-1, with D perhaps TRBD1 (6 bases). Germline loops: CDR1 LGHDT, CDR2 YNNKEL (reference sequence). Trimming took off 4 bases at V and 6 bases at J, with 13 bases between the two ends. The CDR3 covers 14 residues. The DNA for the CDR3 is TGTGCCAGCAGCCCTGAACAGGGATTTCAGCCCCAGCATTTT. Amino acid sequence: CASSPEQGFQPQHF.

This clonotype showed up many times. This rearrangement joins TRBV20-1 to TRBJ2-7; D uncertain. CDR3 length: 15 residues. V lost 3 bases and J 4 bases, leaving 19 bases between the germline ends. Germline CDR1 DFQATT, CDR2 SNEGSKA (reference sequence). CDR3 bases: TGCAGTGCTAGCAGTGGTAGGTCGGCCTCTTACGAGCAGTACTTC. Translation: CSASSGRSASYEQYF.

This clonotype was picked up many times. The rearrangement joins TRBV12-3 or TRBV12-4 to TRBJ1-1, with D uncertain. CDR3 size: 13 residues. Deletions cut 5 bases from V and 6 bases from J, with 13 bases between. In DNA, the CDR3 is TGTGCCAGCAGTCCAACGGAGAGGGCTGAAGCTTTCTTT. Protein product: CASSPTERAEAFF.

This chain connects TRBV29-1 to TRBJ2-1; the D gene is possibly TRBD2 (5 bases). From germline, CDR1 is SQVTM and CDR2 ANQGSEA. There are 14 residues in the CDR3. Deletions cut 2 bases from V and 7 bases from J, with 15 bases between. The chain's CDR3 is CSVEFFEGANEQFF. Here the CDR3 DNA reads TGCAGCGTTGAATTCTTTGAGGGAGCTAATGAGCAGTTCTTC.

This clonotype was found many times. The J gene is TRBJ1-5, the V gene TRBV5-1, with D possibly matching TRBD1 (6 bases). Germline V lookup: CDR1 SGHRS, CDR2 YFSETQ. Between the trimmed V and J ends, which lost 4 bases and 0 bases, there was a span of 11 bases. The CDR3 covers 15 residues. CDR3 coding DNA: TGCGCCAGCAGCCTGGGGACAAGTAGCAATCAGCCCCAGCATTTT. Protein product: CASSLGTSSNQPQHF.

In its sample, this clonotype was seen many times. The chain links TRBV7-2 to TRBJ2-5; D gene unclear. V was clipped by 3 bases and J by 1 base, with 6 bases between them. This CDR3 has 13 amino acids. Germline V gene sequence: CDR1 SGHTA, CDR2 FQGNSA. This CDR3 reads CASSLPSQETQYF. The CDR3 region has the DNA TGTGCCAGCAGCTTGCCTAGCCAAGAGACCCAGTACTTC.

This clonotype appeared many times. The DNA of the CDR3 is TGTGCCAGCAGGGGCCAAAGCTACAATGAGCAGTTCTTC. Its protein product is CASRGQSYNEQFF. J is TRBJ2-1 and V is TRBV7-8; D unclear. Trimming took off 6 bases at V and 3 bases at J, with 9 bases between the two ends. Germline assignment: CDR1 SGHVS and CDR2 FQNEAQ. CDR3 length equals 13 residues.

This chain links TRBV12-3 or TRBV12-4 with TRBJ1-3, with TRBD1 identical over 7 bases. This CDR3 has 15 residues. Trimming removed 9 bases from V and 0 bases from J; junction bases left unmatched: 8. Here the CDR3 DNA reads TGTGCCAGTGGGGGACAGTCGTCCTCTGGAAACACCATATATTTT. It codes for CASGGQSSSGNTIYF.

This clonotype was counted many times. V and J are TRBV3-1 and TRBJ2-3, with D tentatively TRBD2 (5 bases). Germline loops: CDR1 LGHDT, CDR2 YNNKEL (reference sequence). The V gene lost 0 bases and the J gene lost 4 bases, with 20 bases spanning the gap. The CDR3 covers 18 residues. In DNA, the CDR3 is TGTGCCAGCAGCCAAGAAACTAGGCGCCGGGGTTTTCCAGATACGCAGTATTTT. Translating gives CASSQETRRRGFPDTQYF.

The table lists this clonotype with many counts. The chain joins TRBV20-1 to TRBJ2-3; a possible D gene is TRBD1 (6 bases). The germline V and J ends were trimmed by 4 bases and 5 bases, with 13 bases remaining between them. CDR1 is DFQATT and CDR2 is SNEGSKA in the germline V gene (reference sequence). The CDR3 sequence is 13 residues long. The CDR3 nucleotides read TGCAGTGCTACGAAACAGGGAAAAGATACGCAGTATTTT. Protein sequence: CSATKQGKDTQYF.

This clonotype was detected many times. The chain carries TRBV5-4 and TRBJ2-7; a weak D match, TRBD2 (5 bases). This CDR3 has 13 residues. The germline V gene encodes CDR1 SGHNT and CDR2 YYREEE (reference sequence). The V gene lost 0 bases and the J gene lost 6 bases, with 10 bases spanning the gap. The CDR3 spells CASSLGGLSEQYF. The CDR3, as DNA: TGTGCCAGCAGCTTGGGTGGACTCTCCGAGCAGTACTTC.

This chain connects TRBV20-1 to TRBJ2-7; no clear D gene. V dropped 3 bases and J dropped 2 bases, with 8 bases sitting between them. This CDR3 spans 12 amino acids. The germline V gene has CDR1 DFQATT and CDR2 SNEGSKA (reference sequence). The CDR3 here is CSASRAAYEQYF. CDR3 DNA: TGCAGTGCTAGTAGGGCGGCCTACGAGCAGTACTTC.

The chain couples TRBV6-5 to TRBJ2-7, with D possibly called TRBD1 or TRBD2 (5 bases each). V lost 2 bases and J 4 bases, leaving 12 bases between the germline ends. The CDR3 is 14 residues long. CDR1 is MNHEY and CDR2 is SVGAGI in the germline V gene. The CDR3 nucleotides are TGTGCCAGCAGTTACAGGGGAGATGAATACGAGCAGTACTTC. Translated, it gives CASSYRGDEYEQYF.

The genes are TRBV20-1 and TRBJ1-6; possible D gene TRBD1, 5 bases. V lost 3 bases and J 5 bases, leaving 11 bases between the germline ends. Germline V gives CDR1 DFQATT, CDR2 SNEGSKA (reference sequence). The CDR3 runs 14 residues. CDR3 loop: CSARLGRDNSPLHF. The CDR3 coding sequence is TGCAGTGCTAGGCTGGGCAGGGATAATTCACCCCTCCACTTT.